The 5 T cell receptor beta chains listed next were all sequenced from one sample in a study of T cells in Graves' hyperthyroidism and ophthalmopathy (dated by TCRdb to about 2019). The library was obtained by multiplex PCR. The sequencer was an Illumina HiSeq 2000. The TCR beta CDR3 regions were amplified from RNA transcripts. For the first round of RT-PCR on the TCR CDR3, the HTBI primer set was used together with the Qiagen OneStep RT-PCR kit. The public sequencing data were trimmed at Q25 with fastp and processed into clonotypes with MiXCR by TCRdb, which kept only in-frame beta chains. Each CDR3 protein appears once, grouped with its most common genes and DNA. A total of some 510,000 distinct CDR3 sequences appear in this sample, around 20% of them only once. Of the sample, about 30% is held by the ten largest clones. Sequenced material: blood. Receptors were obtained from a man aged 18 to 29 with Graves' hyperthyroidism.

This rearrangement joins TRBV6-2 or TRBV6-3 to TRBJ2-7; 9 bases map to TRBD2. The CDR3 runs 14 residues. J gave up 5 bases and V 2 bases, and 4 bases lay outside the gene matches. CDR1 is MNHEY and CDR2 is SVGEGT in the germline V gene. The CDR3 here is CASSYASGRHEQYF. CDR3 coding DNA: TGTGCCAGCAGTTACGCCAGCGGGAGGCACGAGCAGTACTTC.

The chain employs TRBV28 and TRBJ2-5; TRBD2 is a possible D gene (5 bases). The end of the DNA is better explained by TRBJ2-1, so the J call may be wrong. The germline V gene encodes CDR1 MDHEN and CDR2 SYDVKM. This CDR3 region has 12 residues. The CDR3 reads CAILLRGETQFF. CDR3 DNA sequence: TGTGCCATCCTATTACGGGGTGAGACCCAGTTCTTC.

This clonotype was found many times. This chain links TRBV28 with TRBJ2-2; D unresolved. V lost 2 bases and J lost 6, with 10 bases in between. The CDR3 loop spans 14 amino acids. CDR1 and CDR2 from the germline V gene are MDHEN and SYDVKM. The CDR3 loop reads CASSLPTTSGELFF. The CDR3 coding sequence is TGTGCCAGCAGTTTACCGACAACGTCCGGGGAGCTGTTTTTT.

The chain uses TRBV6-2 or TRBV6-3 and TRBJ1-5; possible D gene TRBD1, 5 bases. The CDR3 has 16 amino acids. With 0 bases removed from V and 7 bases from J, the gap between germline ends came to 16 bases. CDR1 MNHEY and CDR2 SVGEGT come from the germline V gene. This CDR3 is CASSYSWGYRRQPQHF. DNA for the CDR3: TGTGCCAGCAGTTACTCGTGGGGATACAGGCGGCAGCCCCAGCATTTT.

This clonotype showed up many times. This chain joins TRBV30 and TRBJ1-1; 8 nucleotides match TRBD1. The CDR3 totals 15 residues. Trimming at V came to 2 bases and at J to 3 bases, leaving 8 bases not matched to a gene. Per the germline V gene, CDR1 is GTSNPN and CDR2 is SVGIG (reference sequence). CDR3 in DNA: TGTGCCTGGAGTCACGACAGGGGTGGGTACACTGAAGCTTTCTTT. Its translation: CAWSHDRGGYTEAFF.